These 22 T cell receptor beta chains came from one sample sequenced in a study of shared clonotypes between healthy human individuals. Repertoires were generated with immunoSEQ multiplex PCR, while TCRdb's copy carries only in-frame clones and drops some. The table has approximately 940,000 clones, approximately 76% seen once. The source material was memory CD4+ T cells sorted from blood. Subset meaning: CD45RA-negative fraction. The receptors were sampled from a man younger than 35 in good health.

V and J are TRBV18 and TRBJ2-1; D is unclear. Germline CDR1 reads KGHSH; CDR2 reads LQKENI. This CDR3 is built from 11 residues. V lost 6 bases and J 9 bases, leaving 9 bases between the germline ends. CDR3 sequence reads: CASSDTGEQFF. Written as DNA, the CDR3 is TGTGCCAGCTCCGACACGGGTGAGCAGTTCTTC.

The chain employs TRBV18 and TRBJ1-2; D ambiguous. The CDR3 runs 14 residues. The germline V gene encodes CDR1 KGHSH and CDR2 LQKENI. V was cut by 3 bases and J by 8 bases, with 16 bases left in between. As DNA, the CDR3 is TGTGCCAGCTCACCTTATACGGATATCGTAGGCTACACCTTC. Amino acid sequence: CASSPYTDIVGYTF.

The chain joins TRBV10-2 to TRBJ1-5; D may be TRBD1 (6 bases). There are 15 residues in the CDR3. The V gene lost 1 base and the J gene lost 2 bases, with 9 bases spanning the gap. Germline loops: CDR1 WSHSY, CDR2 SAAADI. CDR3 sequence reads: CASSELGGGNQPQHF. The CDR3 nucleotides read TGCGCCAGCAGTGAGTTGGGGGGCGGCAATCAGCCCCAGCATTTT.

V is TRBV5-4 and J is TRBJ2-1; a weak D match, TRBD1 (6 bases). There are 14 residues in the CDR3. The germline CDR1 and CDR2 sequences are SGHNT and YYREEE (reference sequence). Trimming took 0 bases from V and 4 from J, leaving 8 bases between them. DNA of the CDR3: TGTGCCAGCAGCTTGGCCAGGGGATACAATGAGCAGTTCTTC. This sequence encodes CASSLARGYNEQFF.

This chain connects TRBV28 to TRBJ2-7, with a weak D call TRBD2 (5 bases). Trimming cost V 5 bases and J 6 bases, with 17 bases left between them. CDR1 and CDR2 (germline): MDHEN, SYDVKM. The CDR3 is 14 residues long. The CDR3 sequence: CASSRAGDGGEQYF. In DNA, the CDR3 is TGTGCCAGCAGTCGGGCCGGGGATGGTGGCGAGCAGTACTTC.

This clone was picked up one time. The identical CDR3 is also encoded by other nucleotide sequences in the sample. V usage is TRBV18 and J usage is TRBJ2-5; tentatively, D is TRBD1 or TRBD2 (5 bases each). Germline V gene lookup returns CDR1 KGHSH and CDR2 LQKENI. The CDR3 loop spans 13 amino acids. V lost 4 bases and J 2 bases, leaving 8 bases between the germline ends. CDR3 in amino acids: CASSRGVQETQYF. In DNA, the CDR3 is TGTGCCAGCTCACGAGGGGTTCAAGAGACCCAGTACTTC.

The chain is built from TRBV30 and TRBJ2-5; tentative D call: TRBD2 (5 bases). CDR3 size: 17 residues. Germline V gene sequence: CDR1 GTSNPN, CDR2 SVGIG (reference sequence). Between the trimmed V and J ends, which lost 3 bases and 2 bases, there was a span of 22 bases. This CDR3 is CAWRDPKLAGKQETQYF. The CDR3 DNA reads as TGTGCCTGGAGAGACCCGAAACTGGCGGGCAAACAAGAGACCCAGTACTTC.

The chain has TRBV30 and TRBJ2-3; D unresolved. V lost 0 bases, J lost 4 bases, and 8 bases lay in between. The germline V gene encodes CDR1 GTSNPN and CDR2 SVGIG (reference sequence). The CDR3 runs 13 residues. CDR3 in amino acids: CAWSVGWADTQYF. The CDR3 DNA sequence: TGTGCCTGGAGTGTAGGTTGGGCAGATACGCAGTATTTT.

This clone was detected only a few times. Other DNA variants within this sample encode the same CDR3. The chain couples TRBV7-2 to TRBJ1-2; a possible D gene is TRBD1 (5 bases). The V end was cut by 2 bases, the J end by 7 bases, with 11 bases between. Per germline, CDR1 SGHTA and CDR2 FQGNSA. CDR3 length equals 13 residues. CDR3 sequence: CASSLNQGSGYTF. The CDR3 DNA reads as TGTGCCAGCAGCTTAAATCAGGGAAGTGGCTACACCTTC.

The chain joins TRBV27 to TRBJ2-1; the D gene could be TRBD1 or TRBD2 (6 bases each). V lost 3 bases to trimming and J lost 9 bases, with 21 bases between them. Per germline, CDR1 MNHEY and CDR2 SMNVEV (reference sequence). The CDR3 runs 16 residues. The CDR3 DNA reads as TGTGCCAGCAGTTTCAATGTTCAGGGGCGGCGGGGTGAGCAGTTCTTC. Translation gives CASSFNVQGRRGEQFF.

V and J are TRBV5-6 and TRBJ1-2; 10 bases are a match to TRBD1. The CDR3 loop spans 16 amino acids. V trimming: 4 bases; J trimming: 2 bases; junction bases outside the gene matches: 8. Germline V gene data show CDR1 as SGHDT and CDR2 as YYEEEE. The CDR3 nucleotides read TGTGCCAGCAGCCCGGCAGGACAGGGGGGGAACTATGGCTACACCTTC. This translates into CASSPAGQGGNYGYTF.

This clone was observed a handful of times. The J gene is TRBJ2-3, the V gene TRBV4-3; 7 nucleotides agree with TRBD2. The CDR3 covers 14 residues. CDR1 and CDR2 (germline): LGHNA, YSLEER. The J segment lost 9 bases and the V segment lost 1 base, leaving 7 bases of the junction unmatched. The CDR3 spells CASSQAGGSSTQYF. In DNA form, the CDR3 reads TGCGCCAGCAGCCAAGCCGGCGGGAGTAGCACGCAGTATTTT.

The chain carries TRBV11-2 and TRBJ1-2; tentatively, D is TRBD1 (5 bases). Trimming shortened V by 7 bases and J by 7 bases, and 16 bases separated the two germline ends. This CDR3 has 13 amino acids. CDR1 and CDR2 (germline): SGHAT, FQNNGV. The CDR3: CASTPPGLPGYTF. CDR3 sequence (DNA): TGTGCCAGCACCCCTCCAGGGCTCCCTGGCTACACCTTC.

CDR3 in DNA: TGTGCCAGCATAAGGGGCAGCGCAAGTGGAAACACCATATATTTT. As protein: CASIRGSASGNTIYF. J is TRBJ1-3 and V is TRBV27; D is possibly TRBD1 (5 bases). CDR3 length equals 15 residues. V was shortened by 7 bases and J by 3 bases, with 16 bases between the two germline ends. CDR1 and CDR2 from the germline V gene are MNHEY and SMNVEV (reference sequence).

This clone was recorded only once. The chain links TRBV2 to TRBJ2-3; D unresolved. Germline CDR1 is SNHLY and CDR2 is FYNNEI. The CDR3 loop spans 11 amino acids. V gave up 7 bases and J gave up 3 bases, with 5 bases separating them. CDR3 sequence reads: CASTPTDTQYF. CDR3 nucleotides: TGTGCCAGCACCCCGACAGATACGCAGTATTTT.

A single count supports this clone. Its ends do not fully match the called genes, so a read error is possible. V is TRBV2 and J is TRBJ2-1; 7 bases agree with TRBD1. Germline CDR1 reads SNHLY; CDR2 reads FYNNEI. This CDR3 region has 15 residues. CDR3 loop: CASSEGDRLYNEQFF. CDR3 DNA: TGTGCCAGCAGCGAAGGGGACAGATTATACAATGAGCAGTTCTTC.

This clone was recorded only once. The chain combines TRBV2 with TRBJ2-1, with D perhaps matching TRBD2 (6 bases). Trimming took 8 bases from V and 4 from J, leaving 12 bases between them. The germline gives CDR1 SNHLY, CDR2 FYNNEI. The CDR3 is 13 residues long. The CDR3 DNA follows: TGTGCCAGCCGGGGGAGCGGATACAATGAGCAGTTCTTC. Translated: CASRGSGYNEQFF. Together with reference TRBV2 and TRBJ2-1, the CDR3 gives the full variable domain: EPEVTQTPSHQVTQMGQEVILRCVPISNHLYFYWYRQILGQKVEFLVSFYNNEISEKSEIFDDQFSVERPDGSNFTLKIRSTKLEDSAMYFCASRGSGYNEQFFGPGTRLTVL.

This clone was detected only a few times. Written as DNA, the CDR3 is TGTGCCAGCAGCTTAGCCGGCAGGGAAAGGCTAGAAGCTTTCTTT. The encoded protein is CASSLAGRERLEAFF. The chain employs TRBV7-9 and TRBJ1-1; D might be TRBD1 (5 bases). Germline assignment: CDR1 SEHNR and CDR2 FQNEAQ (reference sequence). This CDR3 region has 15 residues. Trimming removed 0 bases at V and 8 bases at J, with 16 bases between.

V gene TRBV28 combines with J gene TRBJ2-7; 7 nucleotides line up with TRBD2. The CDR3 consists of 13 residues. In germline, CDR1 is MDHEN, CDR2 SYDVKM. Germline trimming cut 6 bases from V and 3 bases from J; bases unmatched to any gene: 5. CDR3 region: CASRAGYFYEQYF. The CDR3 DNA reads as TGTGCCAGCAGAGCGGGGTATTTCTACGAGCAGTACTTC.

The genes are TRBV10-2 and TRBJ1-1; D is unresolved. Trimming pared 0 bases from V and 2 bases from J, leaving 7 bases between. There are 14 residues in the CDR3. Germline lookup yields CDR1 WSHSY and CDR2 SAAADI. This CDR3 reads CASSESGENTEAFF. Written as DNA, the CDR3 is TGCGCCAGCAGTGAGTCCGGAGAAAACACTGAAGCTTTCTTT.

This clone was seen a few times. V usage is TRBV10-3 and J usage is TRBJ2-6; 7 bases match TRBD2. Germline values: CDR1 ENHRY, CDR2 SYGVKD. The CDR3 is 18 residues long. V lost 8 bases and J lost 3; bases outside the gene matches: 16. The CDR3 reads CAIWGGITSGIGANVLTF. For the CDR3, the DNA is TGTGCCATCTGGGGGGGAATTACCAGCGGGATTGGGGCCAACGTCCTGACTTTC.

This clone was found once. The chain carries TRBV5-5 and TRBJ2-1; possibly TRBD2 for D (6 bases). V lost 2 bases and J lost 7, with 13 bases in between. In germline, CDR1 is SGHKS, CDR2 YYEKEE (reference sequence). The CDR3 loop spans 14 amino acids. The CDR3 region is CASSFREIQNEQFF. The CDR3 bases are TGTGCCAGCAGCTTTCGGGAGATCCAGAATGAGCAGTTCTTC.